A selection of T cell receptor beta chains follows, all from one sample in a study of spatial heterogeneity in lung cancer. TCRdb fed the 5' RACE reads into MiXCR, producing one record per CDR3 protein. The table lists thousands of distinct CDR3 sequences, about 4% of them singletons. The sample in question was normal lung tissue next to the tumor, obtained at surgery. These receptors were obtained from a female donor with early-stage non-small cell lung cancer. CDR3s include the opening cysteine and the closing phenylalanine or tryptophan. The order of the fields is D gene, J gene, V gene, clone size, CDR3 protein, CDR3 DNA. D genes are given only for firm matches. Clone size appears in some rows only: once, few, many, or a class for an expanded clone.

NA TRBJ1-5 TRBV6-2/TRBV6-3 medium-sized CASRGDSNHGQPQHF TGTGCCAGCAGGGGAGACAGTAACCACGGTCAGCCCCAGCATTTT
NA TRBJ2-2 TRBV7-8 medium-sized CASSTRLGELFF TGTGCCAGCAGCACAAGGCTTGGGGAGCTGTTTTTT
NA TRBJ1-3 TRBV6-6 many CASSSGVGNTIYF TGTGCCAGCAGTTCGGGGGTTGGAAACACCATATATTTT
NA TRBJ2-3 TRBV7-3 medium-sized CASSLREGDTQYF TGTGCCAGCAGCTTAAGAGAGGGGGATACGCAGTATTTT
NA TRBJ2-3 TRBV20-1 medium-sized CSARPPSQAEYF TGCAGTGCTAGACCCCCCAGTCAAGCAGAGTATTTT
NA TRBJ2-4 TRBV20-1 few CSASGQIRNIQYF TGCAGTGCTAGCGGACAGATCCGAAACATTCAGTACTTC
NA TRBJ2-7 TRBV20-1 NA CSAQTYLPPYEQYF TGCAGTGCTCAGACATACCTTCCCCCCTACGAGCAGTACTTC
TRBD2 TRBJ2-1 TRBV11-2 NA CASSLDSGLASGDEQFF TGTGCCAGCAGCTTAGATTCAGGACTAGCGTCTGGCGATGAGCAGTTCTTC
NA TRBJ1-5 TRBV7-2 medium-sized CASSSYSNQPQHF TGTGCCAGCAGCTCGTATAGCAATCAGCCCCAGCATTTT
NA TRBJ2-5 TRBV6-5 medium-sized CASSGPGAAETQYF TGTGCCAGCAGTGGACCAGGGGCGGCAGAGACCCAGTACTTC
TRBD1 TRBJ1-5 TRBV7-9 NA CASSPGGSNQPQHF TGTGCCAGCAGCCCAGGGGGGAGCAATCAGCCCCAGCATTTT
NA TRBJ1-2 TRBV27 medium-sized CASSLGNNYGYTF TGTGCCAGCAGTTTAGGGAACAACTATGGCTACACCTTC
NA TRBJ2-5 TRBV3-1 many CASSPAGTETQYF TGTGCCAGCAGCCCGGCCGGGACGGAGACCCAGTACTTC
TRBD1 TRBJ2-5 TRBV6-6 many CASTPPGGRKETQYF TGTGCCAGCACCCCCCCAGGGGGCCGAAAAGAGACCCAGTACTTC
NA TRBJ1-1 TRBV11-1 medium-sized CASSLKELNTEAFF TGTGCCAGCAGCTTAAAGGAACTAAACACTGAAGCTTTCTTT
NA TRBJ2-3 TRBV5-4 few CASSLVESGQEYF TGTGCCAGCAGCTTGGTTGAGAGCGGGCAGGAGTATTTT
NA TRBJ2-2 TRBV5-1 many CASSLAGAETGELFF TGCGCCAGCAGCTTGGCGGGGGCCGAGACCGGGGAGCTGTTTTTT
NA TRBJ1-1 TRBV20-1 few CSAFDRNTEAFF TGCAGTGCCTTCGACAGGAACACTGAAGCTTTCTTT
TRBD1 TRBJ1-6 TRBV6-5 medium-sized CASSPGQGVSPLHF TGTGCCAGCAGTCCGGGACAGGGGGTTTCACCCCTCCACTTT
NA TRBJ1-4 TRBV6-5 many CASSSMGVANEKLFF TGTGCCAGCAGCTCGATGGGTGTCGCTAATGAAAAACTGTTTTTT
TRBD2 TRBJ2-5 TRBV6-5 medium-sized CASSRRGAGGETQYF TGTGCCAGCAGCCGTCGAGGAGCGGGAGGAGAGACCCAGTACTTC
TRBD1 TRBJ1-1 TRBV2 NA CASKRQGTEAFF TGTGCCAGCAAGAGACAGGGAACTGAAGCTTTCTTT